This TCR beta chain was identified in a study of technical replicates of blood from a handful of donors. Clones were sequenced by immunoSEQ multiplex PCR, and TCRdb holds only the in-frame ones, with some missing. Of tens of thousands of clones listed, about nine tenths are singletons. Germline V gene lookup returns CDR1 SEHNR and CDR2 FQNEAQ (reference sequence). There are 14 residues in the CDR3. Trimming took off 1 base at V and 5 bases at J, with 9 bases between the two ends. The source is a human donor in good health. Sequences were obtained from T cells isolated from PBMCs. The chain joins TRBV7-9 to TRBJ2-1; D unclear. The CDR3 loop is CASSLGEAHNEQFF. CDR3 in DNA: TGTGCCAGCAGCTTAGGCGAGGCTCACAATGAGCAGTTCTTC.